A single sample gave rise to the 15 T cell receptor beta chains below, sequenced in a study of response to subunit inactivated influenza vaccine. TCRdb used MiXCR to reprocess the RT-PCR reads, holding one entry per CDR3 protein. Here the sample spans roughly 180,000 distinct CDR3 sequences, around 9% being singletons. The specimen was non-naive T cells sorted from PBMCs, collected on the day of vaccination. These receptors were obtained from a man between 50 and 59 years old who received an inactivated influenza vaccine.

This clonotype was recorded a few times. J is TRBJ2-2 and V is TRBV24-1, with 9 bases identical to TRBD1. With 3 bases clipped from V and 5 bases from J, the junction kept 6 bases outside the gene matches. Germline lookup yields CDR1 KGHDR and CDR2 SFDVKD. This CDR3 region has 16 residues. The DNA for the CDR3 is TGTGCCACCAGTGATCTGGGGACAGGGAGGACCGGGGAGCTGTTTTTT. Protein sequence: CATSDLGTGRTGELFF.

This clonotype was counted many times. The J gene is TRBJ2-1, the V gene TRBV12-3 or TRBV12-4; a weak D match, TRBD2 (6 bases). This CDR3 contains 11 residues. Trimming stripped 5 bases from V and 10 bases from J, with 9 bases between. CDR3 amino acids: CASSPGREQFF. The CDR3 DNA reads TGTGCCAGCAGTCCAGGGAGGGAGCAGTTCTTC.

This chain joins TRBV29-1 and TRBJ1-2; the match to TRBD1 covers 9 bases. The CDR3 consists of 12 residues. Unmatched junction bases numbered 4, after V lost 4 bases and J lost 7 bases. The germline V gene has CDR1 SQVTM and CDR2 ANQGSEA. The chain's CDR3 is CSVAGTGRGYTF. The CDR3 DNA sequence: TGCAGCGTTGCCGGGACAGGGCGTGGCTACACCTTC.

This clonotype was counted between two and nine times. The V gene is TRBV6-2 or TRBV6-3, the J gene TRBJ2-1; D ambiguous. The germline CDR1 and CDR2 sequences are MNHEY and SVGEGT. The V end was cut by 4 bases, the J end by 4 bases, with 8 bases between. The CDR3 length is 13 residues. CDR3 nucleotides: TGTGCCAGCAGTTTCCGGTCTTACAATGAGCAGTTCTTC. Protein sequence: CASSFRSYNEQFF.

This clonotype was seen only a few times. This chain joins TRBV11-2 and TRBJ2-2; TRBD1 agrees at 7 bases. V shed 3 bases, J shed 4 bases, and the junction held 5 bases outside the gene matches. Germline CDR1 is SGHAT and CDR2 is FQNNGV. This CDR3 is built from 15 residues. CDR3 region: CASSLSTGVTGELFF. The CDR3 region has the DNA TGTGCCAGCAGCTTGAGTACAGGGGTCACCGGGGAGCTGTTTTTT.

At least ten counts were recorded for this clonotype. The CDR3 here is CASSTTDTQYF. CDR3 nucleotides: TGTGCCAGCAGTACCACAGATACGCAGTATTTT. The chain has TRBV5-6 and TRBJ2-3; no definite D call. Trimming shortened V by 5 bases and J by 2 bases, and 3 bases separated the two germline ends. CDR3 size: 11 residues. CDR1 and CDR2 (germline): SGHDT, YYEEEE.

This clonotype has only a few counts. This chain uses TRBV2 with TRBJ2-2, with D possibly called TRBD1 or TRBD2 (6 bases each). Germline values: CDR1 SNHLY, CDR2 FYNNEI. Trimming took off 6 bases at V and 3 bases at J, with 14 bases between the two ends. This CDR3 region has 15 residues. The CDR3 DNA is TGTGCCAGCAGCTCCGAGGGGGGCGACACCGGGGAGCTGTTTTTT. Protein: CASSSEGGDTGELFF.

This clonotype turned up a few times. The rearrangement joins TRBV19 to TRBJ1-5; 9 bases agree with TRBD1. Germline trimming cut 6 bases from V and 3 bases from J; bases unmatched to any gene: 6. Per germline, CDR1 LNHDA and CDR2 SQIVND (reference sequence). The CDR3 has 15 residues. CDR3 in DNA: TGTGCCAGTAGGAGGGACAGGGCGGACAATCAGCCCCAGCATTTT. Encoded protein: CASRRDRADNQPQHF.

The genes are TRBV6-1 and TRBJ2-7; the match to TRBD1 covers 9 bases. CDR3 length: 17 amino acids. Germline lookup yields CDR1 MNHNS and CDR2 SASEGT. After removal of 1 base from V and 4 bases from J, the junction contained 11 bases not matched to a gene. CDR3 in DNA: TGTGCCAGCAGTGAAGTGGGAGGACAGGGGTCGGTGTACGAGCAGTACTTC. Its translation is CASSEVGGQGSVYEQYF.

This clonotype was observed a handful of times. The rearrangement joins TRBV3-1 to TRBJ2-3; 11 nucleotides align to TRBD2. This CDR3 contains 16 residues. The germline CDR1 and CDR2 sequences are LGHDT and YNNKEL (reference sequence). J was trimmed by 8 bases and V by 4 bases; bases with no gene match: 11. The CDR3 sequence is CASSPPNSGGAATQYF. The CDR3 DNA reads as TGTGCCAGCAGCCCCCCTAATAGCGGGGGGGCCGCTACGCAGTATTTT.

V is TRBV11-2 and J is TRBJ2-5; 9 bases match TRBD2. J lost 2 bases, V lost 1 base, and 5 bases had no gene match. CDR3 length equals 16 residues. Germline-derived CDR1 and CDR2 are SGHAT and FQNNGV. CDR3 coding DNA: TGTGCCAGCAGCTTAGGGCTAGCGGGGCCTCAAGAGACCCAGTACTTC. This sequence encodes CASSLGLAGPQETQYF.

This clonotype was seen at least ten times. This chain links TRBV5-1 with TRBJ2-5; 8 bases are a match to TRBD1. Germline CDR1 reads SGHRS; CDR2 reads YFSETQ. CDR3 length: 15 amino acids. After removal of 1 base from V and 4 bases from J, the junction contained 6 bases not matched to a gene. CDR3 sequence (DNA): TGCGCCAGCAGCTTGCAGCCAGGGGGCGTAGAGACCCAGTACTTC. Translation: CASSLQPGGVETQYF.

This clonotype was observed a few times. J is TRBJ2-3 and V is TRBV20-1; tentatively, D is TRBD2 (6 bases). The CDR3 runs to 14 residues. V was cut by 0 bases and J by 4 bases, with 11 bases left in between. CDR1 and CDR2 (germline): DFQATT, SNEGSKA (reference sequence). The CDR3 sequence is CSAREWERADTQYF. CDR3 DNA: TGCAGTGCTAGAGAGTGGGAGCGGGCAGATACGCAGTATTTT.

The J gene is TRBJ2-3, the V gene TRBV2, with 8 bases that match TRBD2. The CDR3 has 18 residues. Trimming cost V 2 bases and J 0 bases; bases outside gene matches: 10. Germline CDR1 reads SNHLY; CDR2 reads FYNNEI. The CDR3 spells CASSETGRRGASTDTQYF. The CDR3 DNA sequence: TGTGCCAGCAGTGAAACCGGAAGGCGGGGGGCGAGCACAGATACGCAGTATTTT.

Ten or more counts support this clonotype. The chain recombines TRBV24-1 with TRBJ2-1; 7 nucleotides align to TRBD2. Germline CDR1 and CDR2: KGHDR and SFDVKD. The CDR3 extends over 14 amino acids. With V trimmed by 9 bases and J by 4 bases, 8 bases remained unmatched. CDR3 sequence (DNA): TGTGCCACCGGGGTGGCTAGCGGATACAATGAGCAGTTCTTC. Translating gives CATGVASGYNEQFF.